This paragraph covers one TCR beta chain sequence. Its antigen is undetermined. The data derive from a study of T cells in localized non-small cell lung cancer. General study results and limits: There was an association of higher blood T cell density with longer overall survival.

Germline-derived CDR1 and CDR2 are MDHEN and SYDVKM. This CDR3 spans 16 amino acids. Trimming stripped 3 bases from V and 3 bases from J, with 17 bases between. TCRdb's table, derived via immunoSEQ multiplex PCR, lists solely in-frame clones and lacks some. The profile shows under 45,000 clones, around 83% of them singletons. The V and J genes are TRBV28 and TRBJ1-2; tentative D call: TRBD1 (5 bases). The TCR sequence derives from a man aged 40 to 75 with stage II lung adenocarcinoma. Sequencing was performed on PBMCs, taken before any cancer treatment. The CDR3 DNA reads as TGTGCCAGCAGTTTTGGCCGGAGGACGGGGGACTATGGCTACACCTTC. Encoded protein: CASSFGRRTGDYGYTF.